The 31 T cell receptor beta chains below were found in one sample sequenced in a study of cytomegalovirus exposure and HLA in healthy donors. Primers: 60 Vbeta forward and 13 Jbeta reverse. Repertoires were generated with immunoSEQ multiplex PCR, while TCRdb's copy carries only in-frame clones and drops some. This sample yields around 100,000 clones, of which roughly 74% are seen a single time; less than 2% belongs to the top ten. The sequenced sample was PBMCs. Receptors were obtained from a woman between 40 and 50 years old in good health and CMV-seronegative.

J is TRBJ2-5 and V is TRBV18, with D maybe TRBD1 (5 bases). There are 14 residues in the CDR3. V was pared by 0 bases and J by 10 bases, with 15 bases between. Germline V gene sequence: CDR1 KGHSH, CDR2 LQKENI. DNA for the CDR3: TGTGCCAGCTCACCACCGGACACCGACCGGAGCCAGTACTTC. It codes for CASSPPDTDRSQYF.

The V call is TRBV18, the J call TRBJ1-1, with 8 bases matching TRBD1. The CDR3 contains 15 residues. V dropped 3 bases and J dropped 4; count of bases not matched to a gene: 7. Germline CDR1 is KGHSH and CDR2 is LQKENI. For the CDR3, the DNA is TGTGCCAGCTCACCTCAGGGGGCATCTGGCACTGAAGCTTTCTTT. Its protein is CASSPQGASGTEAFF.

This sequence joins TRBV6-5 and TRBJ2-7; the match to TRBD2 covers 14 bases. Germline V gene data show CDR1 as MNHEY and CDR2 as SVGAGI. The CDR3 runs 12 residues. V shed 9 bases, J shed 6 bases, and the junction held 1 base outside the gene matches. Here the CDR3 reads CASGLAGGEQYF. In nucleotides, the CDR3 is TGTGCCAGTGGACTAGCGGGAGGCGAGCAGTACTTC.

The chain employs TRBV4-3 and TRBJ2-4; 9 nucleotides align to TRBD2. V shed 0 bases, J shed 11 bases, and the junction held 11 bases outside the gene matches. In germline, CDR1 is LGHNA, CDR2 YSLEER. The CDR3 runs 16 residues. The CDR3 sequence is CASSQDPTTSGSLQYF. The CDR3 DNA is TGCGCCAGCAGCCAAGATCCGACGACTAGCGGATCACTTCAGTACTTC.

The chain recombines TRBV6-5 with TRBJ2-1; 9 bases line up with TRBD2. V shed 5 bases and J 9 bases; nucleotides not matched to a gene: 5. The length of the CDR3 is 13 residues. The germline V gene encodes CDR1 MNHEY and CDR2 SVGAGI. In DNA form, the CDR3 reads TGTGCCAGCAGTAGGGGACTAGCAGGTGAGCAGTTCTTC. This encodes CASSRGLAGEQFF.

On this clone: The sample holds other DNA sequences that translate to the same CDR3. This chain links TRBV30 with TRBJ1-6; D ambiguous. The germline V and J ends were trimmed by 2 bases and 7 bases, with 12 bases remaining between them. The germline gives CDR1 GTSNPN, CDR2 SVGIG (reference sequence). The CDR3 sequence is 14 residues long. The DNA of the CDR3 is TGTGCCTGGAGTCCTGGAGCTGAGAATTCACCCCTCCACTTT. It is translated as CAWSPGAENSPLHF.

The chain carries TRBV25-1 and TRBJ1-2; D might be TRBD1 (5 bases). Germline CDR1 reads MGHDK; CDR2 reads SYGVNS. The CDR3 spans 17 residues. V dropped 1 base and J dropped 3 bases, with 18 bases sitting between them. Here the CDR3 reads CASSESGGRRIDYGYTF. CDR3 nucleotide sequence: TGTGCCAGCAGTGAATCGGGGGGGAGGAGGATTGACTATGGCTACACCTTC.

This sequence joins TRBV15 and TRBJ1-2; D not resolved. With 0 bases removed from V and 3 bases from J, the gap between germline ends came to 17 bases. The CDR3 has 17 amino acids. In germline, CDR1 is LNHNV, CDR2 YYDKDF (reference sequence). CDR3 DNA: TGTGCCACCAGCAGAGATCGATATGGGCCGAGTCACTATGGCTACACCTTC. This codes for CATSRDRYGPSHYGYTF.

The table lists this clone with a count of one. This chain connects TRBV4-2 to TRBJ1-2, with TRBD1 identical over 8 bases. This CDR3 has 18 residues. Germline loops: CDR1 LGHNA, CDR2 YNFKEQ. V lost 5 bases, J lost 3 bases, and 17 bases stayed unmatched. CDR3 coding DNA: TGTGCCAGCAGCAGCCTTCCCGTGACGACAGGGGAGGACTATGGCTACACCTTC. Its protein is CASSSLPVTTGEDYGYTF.

The chain is built from TRBV5-1 and TRBJ1-5, with 7 bases identical to TRBD1. Germline values: CDR1 SGHRS, CDR2 YFSETQ. CDR3 size: 15 residues. The junction had 9 bases not matched to a gene; V was cut back by 3 bases and J by 6 bases. For the CDR3, the DNA is TGCGCCAGCAGCTCGGGAGGGGGCTTCGGTCAGCCCCAGCATTTT. Protein: CASSSGGGFGQPQHF.

The chain couples TRBV12-5 to TRBJ2-7; 8 nucleotides match TRBD2. CDR3 size: 14 residues. Per germline, CDR1 LGHNT and CDR2 FRNRAP. Trimming cost V 7 bases and J 5 bases; bases outside gene matches: 10. In DNA form, the CDR3 reads TGTGCTAGTGCCCCGGGAGGGCGGCTCGACGAGCAGTACTTC. It yields the protein CASAPGGRLDEQYF.

The chain is built from TRBV12-2 and TRBJ1-2; the table gives TRBD1 as D, unverified against the DNA. TRBV12-2 is a pseudogene locus. This CDR3 has 15 residues. Here the CDR3 DNA reads TGTGCAAGTCGCTTAGCGGTTCAGGGTGTCTATGGCTACACCTTC. It translates to CASRLAVQGVYGYTF.

The rearrangement links TRBV30 to TRBJ2-3; a possible D gene is TRBD2 (7 bases). V was shortened by 0 bases and J by 2 bases, with 12 bases between the two germline ends. The germline V gene encodes CDR1 GTSNPN and CDR2 SVGIG (reference sequence). The CDR3 has 15 residues. The CDR3 nucleotides are TGTGCCTGGAGTGTCTATGGGGGGGCCACAGATACGCAGTATTTT. Residues: CAWSVYGGATDTQYF.

The chain employs TRBV6-5 and TRBJ2-3; 8 bases are a match to TRBD2. Germline V lookup: CDR1 MNHEY, CDR2 SVGAGI. The CDR3 covers 15 residues. V gave up 6 bases and J gave up 3 bases; unmatched junction bases: 8. DNA for the CDR3: TGTGCCAGCAGAACTAGCGGAGGGGGAACAGATACGCAGTATTTT. It translates to CASRTSGGGTDTQYF.

The rearrangement joins TRBV6-5 to TRBJ1-6; the match to TRBD1 covers 7 bases. This CDR3 comprises 14 residues. V shed 4 bases, J shed 7 bases, and the junction held 4 bases outside the gene matches. Germline V lookup: CDR1 MNHEY, CDR2 SVGAGI. The DNA for the CDR3 is TGTGCCAGCAGTTTTGCGGACAGGAATTCACCCCTCCACTTT. Its translation is CASSFADRNSPLHF.

The chain is built from TRBV15 and TRBJ2-7, with 9 bases that match TRBD2. V trimming: 5 bases; J trimming: 12 bases; junction bases outside the gene matches: 14. Germline CDR1 is LNHNV and CDR2 is YYDKDF (reference sequence). The CDR3 consists of 14 residues. The CDR3 protein is CATSFGGQREERYF. The CDR3 DNA reads as TGTGCCACCAGCTTTGGGGGCCAGCGGGAGGAAAGGTACTTC.

This chain uses TRBV12-5 with TRBJ1-3, with 8 nucleotides matching TRBD1. CDR3 length equals 14 residues. Germline assignment: CDR1 LGHNT and CDR2 FRNRAP. V gave up 3 bases and J gave up 7 bases; unmatched junction bases: 5. CDR3 protein: CASGLGDRGNTIYF. The CDR3 DNA follows: TGTGCTAGTGGTTTAGGCGACAGGGGCAACACCATATATTTT.

The chain combines TRBV4-2 with TRBJ1-3; D is unresolved. Trimming took off 0 bases at V and 4 bases at J, with 10 bases between the two ends. Germline CDR1 LGHNA, CDR2 YNFKEQ. This CDR3 has 15 amino acids. The CDR3 is CASSQDGLGGNTIYF. As DNA, the CDR3 is TGTGCCAGCAGCCAAGATGGCCTTGGCGGAAACACCATATATTTT.

The chain couples TRBV19 to TRBJ1-1; D remains ambiguous. This CDR3 is 13 amino acids long. CDR1 is LNHDA, CDR2 SQIVND, per germline (reference sequence). Between the trimmed V and J ends, which lost 6 bases and 1 base, there was a span of 9 bases. This chain's CDR3 is CASSTTWNTEAFF. DNA for the CDR3: TGTGCCAGTAGCACGACATGGAACACTGAAGCTTTCTTT.

This clone was counted a single time. The chain links TRBV2 to TRBJ2-5; possibly TRBD2 for D (7 bases). Germline V lookup: CDR1 SNHLY, CDR2 FYNNEI. Trimming pared 4 bases from V and 5 bases from J, leaving 11 bases between. The CDR3 has 13 residues. DNA of the CDR3: TGTGCCAGCAGTGTCGGGGGGCTGGAGACCCAGTACTTC. As protein: CASSVGGLETQYF.

The chain carries TRBV27 and TRBJ2-5, with 10 bases matching TRBD2. The CDR3 runs 14 residues. With V trimmed by 3 bases and J by 5 bases, 3 bases remained unmatched. The germline V gene encodes CDR1 MNHEY and CDR2 SMNVEV (reference sequence). The CDR3 protein is CASSLGTSVETQYF. CDR3 nucleotides: TGTGCCAGCAGTTTGGGGACTAGCGTTGAGACCCAGTACTTC.

The V call is TRBV5-1, the J call TRBJ2-5, with 7 nucleotides matching TRBD1. The J call is doubtful: the DNA matches TRBJ2-7 better. The CDR3 extends over 16 amino acids. CDR1 SGHRS and CDR2 YFSETQ come from the germline V gene. The CDR3 protein is CASSTTGDPAMYEQYF. CDR3 nucleotide sequence: TGCGCCAGCAGCACCACAGGGGACCCCGCGATGTACGAGCAGTACTTC.

This clone was seen a few times. The J gene is TRBJ1-5, the V gene TRBV30; D may be TRBD1 (5 bases). The V gene lost 2 bases and the J gene lost 7 bases, with 12 bases spanning the gap. Germline CDR1 reads GTSNPN; CDR2 reads SVGIG (reference sequence). The CDR3 length is 13 residues. In nucleotides, the CDR3 is TGTGCCTGGAGTTTCCAGGGCACCCAGCCCCAGCATTTT. It yields the protein CAWSFQGTQPQHF. The entire variable domain, with the rest obtained from reference TRBV30 and TRBJ1-5, is as follows: SQTIHQWPATLVQPVGSPLSLECTVEGTSNPNLYWYRQAAGRGLQLLFYSVGIGQISSEVPQNLSASRPQDRQFILSSKKLLLSDSGFYLCAWSFQGTQPQHFGDGTRLSIL.

This chain uses TRBV4-3 with TRBJ2-7; D perhaps matches TRBD1 (8 bases). V lost 4 bases to trimming and J lost 5 bases, with 21 bases between them. CDR3 length equals 16 residues. CDR1 is LGHNA, CDR2 YSLEER, per germline. The CDR3 region has the DNA TGCGCCAGCAGCCCAAGGCTTGACAGGGGAGGGAACGAGCAGTACTTC. This encodes CASSPRLDRGGNEQYF.

In DNA form, the CDR3 reads TGTGCCACGGGTCAGACTGGGAGGAAAGAGACCCAGTACTTC. Translation gives CATGQTGRKETQYF. This sequence joins TRBV19 and TRBJ2-5; perhaps TRBD2 as D (6 bases). The CDR3 is 14 amino acids. Germline CDR1 LNHDA, CDR2 SQIVND (reference sequence). Trimming cost V 10 bases and J 3 bases, with 18 bases left between them.

The gene calls are TRBV10-1 and TRBJ2-5; D might be TRBD2 (7 bases). The CDR3 sequence is 16 residues long. With 2 bases removed from V and 5 bases from J, the gap between germline ends came to 18 bases. Germline CDR1 WNHNN, CDR2 SYGVQD (reference sequence). The CDR3 protein is CASSEDKQGGGETQYF. The CDR3 DNA is TGCGCCAGCAGTGAGGACAAACAGGGAGGGGGGGAGACCCAGTACTTC.

This sequence joins TRBV6-1 and TRBJ1-5; D may be TRBD1 (6 bases). Per germline, CDR1 MNHNS and CDR2 SASEGT. Trimming removed 6 bases at V and 0 bases at J, with 9 bases between. The length of the CDR3 is 14 residues. The CDR3 sequence: CASRDRTSNQPQHF. Written as DNA, the CDR3 is TGTGCCAGCAGGGACAGAACTAGCAATCAGCCCCAGCATTTT.

In this sample, this clone turned up a few times. The rearrangement uses TRBV4-3 and TRBJ2-1, with 15 bases aligning to TRBD2. CDR1 is LGHNA and CDR2 is YSLEER in the germline V gene. The CDR3 loop spans 16 amino acids. The V segment lost 2 bases and the J segment 13 bases; nucleotides outside the gene matches: 9. CDR3 sequence (DNA): TGCGCCAGCAGCCAACGACCCGGACTAGCGGGGGGGCCTCAGTTCTTC. This codes for CASSQRPGLAGGPQFF.

The rearrangement links TRBV19 to TRBJ1-5, with 9 positions matching TRBD1. The germline CDR1 and CDR2 sequences are LNHDA and SQIVND (reference sequence). CDR3 length: 17 residues. V dropped 5 bases and J dropped 1; count of bases not matched to a gene: 9. This CDR3 is CASSPTTGGRSNQPQHF. In DNA form, the CDR3 reads TGTGCCAGTAGTCCAACGACAGGGGGTAGAAGCAATCAGCCCCAGCATTTT.

This chain joins TRBV5-1 and TRBJ2-1; 7 bases line up with TRBD2. CDR3 size: 16 residues. The V gene's germline CDR1 is SGHRS and CDR2 YFSETQ. With V trimmed by 0 bases and J by 6 bases, 9 bases remained unmatched. This CDR3 reads CASSLGGGRGRNEQFF. DNA for the CDR3: TGCGCCAGCAGCTTGGGGGGCGGGAGAGGCCGCAATGAGCAGTTCTTC. Full variable domain (remainder filled in from reference TRBV5-1 and TRBJ2-1): KAGVTQTPRYLIKTRGQQVTLSCSPISGHRSVSWYQQTPGQGLQFLFEYFSETQRNKGNFPGRFSGRQFSNSRSEMNVSTLELGDSALYLCASSLGGGRGRNEQFFGPGTRLTVL.

The chain recombines TRBV15 with TRBJ1-5; D remains unclear. V lost 2 bases and J lost 2, with 16 bases in between. This CDR3 contains 17 residues. Germline lookup yields CDR1 LNHNV and CDR2 YYDKDF (reference sequence). The CDR3: CATSRRRHTGGNQPQHF. In DNA form, the CDR3 reads TGTGCCACCAGCAGACGTCGACACACCGGGGGCAATCAGCCCCAGCATTTT.